What follows describes a single T cell receptor (beta chain). This clone was detected once. Its antigen remains undetermined. Base qualities are not recorded, but no much larger clone differs from it by a single base. Each collaborating institution followed its own protocols to collect whole blood in K2EDTA tubes. For TCRbeta analysis, collaborators shipped samples as frozen whole blood, isolated PBMCs, or DNA extracted from either of those sample types. This sample is drawn from a study of blood T cell repertoires in COVID-19 (dated by TCRdb to 2020 to 2022). Concerning the study at large: The collaborator samples originated in the United States, Italy and Spain and spanned the acute and convalescent phases of COVID-19. The dataset comprised deeply sampled blood TCRbeta repertoires from subjects exposed to, actively infected with, or recovered from COVID-19. A freely available public database, intended as a resource for researchers studying the immune response to SARS-CoV-2, is where the repertoires were released. The samples were drawn from the first 160 participants of the ongoing ImmuneRACE study and from 950 to 1,500 subjects provided by 6 global collaborators. Where HLA class I and class II types were available, the types were taken from metadata supplied by the sample provider, not from assay-based typing. A de-identified subject ID, COVID-19 status, age in years and sex were almost always included in the sample metadata. The prospective study material was composed of cDNA or gDNA derived from T cells, B-cell-depleted T cells, or PBMCs. Beyond this particular receptor, the publication reports: Clinical and demographic metadata were provided uncurated, with the amount varying by source and participant.

V is pruned by 0 bases and J by 5 bases, leaving 8 bases of the junction without a gene match. Reading from cysteine to phenylalanine, the CDR3 counts 16 amino acids. The entry retains the CDR3 DNA only, 48 bases that are in frame from base 1. In the germline V gene, CDR1 corresponds to SGHRS and CDR2 to YFSETQ. The immunoSEQ Assay, a bias-controlled multiplex PCR, was used to amplify TCRbeta CDR3 regions from genomic DNA. Per the source publication's procedure: Nucleated cell counts per sample were estimated from amplification of reference gene primers within the assay. Sequence reads were collapsed and filtered to measure the absolute abundance of every unique TCRbeta CDR3 rearrangement. For each sample, productive Simpson clonality was calculated as the square root of Simpson's diversity index over productive rearrangements. Not all clones reach the TCRdb copy of this immuneACCESS table, which keeps in-frame sequences only. Checked studies attribute under half of the gap to unresolved V genes and leave the rest unexplained. V, J and clone size reflect that table, while D and trimming were determined from the DNA. This sample holds approximately 150,000 clones; 87% were observed only once. The ten largest make up over 0.75% of the sample.

The chain is assembled from TRBV5-1 and TRBJ2-1; 7 central bases correspond to TRBD1. This receptor was identified in a woman aged 45-60 years with acute or convalescent COVID-19. The sequencing input was peripheral blood. The nucleotides read TGCGCCAGCAGCTTGGCCCGGGACAGTTGGGACAATGAGCAGTTCTTC. Translation gives CASSLARDSWDNEQFF.